One and the same sample provided the 22 T cell receptor beta chains below, sequenced in a study of Ad26.COV2.S vaccination and SARS-CoV-2 variants. Libraries were prepared by immunoSEQ multiplex PCR; TCRdb keeps only in-frame clonotypes and omits some of them. The repertoire holds under 550,000 clones, with 90% as singletons. The treatment: 15 to 20 received Ad26.COV2.S at low or high dose, single or two shots; about five received placebo; per-sample allocation not given. Material that was analyzed had been drawn on day 63 after the first vaccine or placebo injection. The sequencing used peripheral blood, collected in a trial of Ad26.COV2.S vaccine versus placebo. The receptor source for this set is a person aged 18-60 years who received the Ad26.COV2.S COVID-19 vaccine or a placebo.

This chain uses TRBV10-1 with TRBJ2-6, with D hard to call. CDR1 is WNHNN, CDR2 SYGVQD, per germline (reference sequence). The CDR3 has 21 residues. The germline V and J ends were trimmed by 0 bases and 1 base, with 22 bases remaining between them. CDR3 sequence: CASSESVGWHAFRSGANVLTF. The CDR3 bases are TGCGCCAGCAGTGAGTCGGTGGGTTGGCATGCTTTTCGGTCTGGGGCCAACGTCCTGACTTTC.

Many counts were recorded for this clone. The chain recombines TRBV4-3 with TRBJ1-6; D may be TRBD1 (6 bases). CDR1 is LGHNA, CDR2 YSLEER, per germline. The CDR3 consists of 18 residues. V was pared by 1 base and J by 0 bases, with 13 bases between. CDR3 sequence reads: CASSQGLGGSSYNSPLHF. The DNA for the CDR3 is TGCGCCAGCAGCCAAGGGTTAGGGGGAAGCTCCTATAATTCACCCCTCCACTTT.

The genes are TRBV10-2 and TRBJ2-7; no reliable D call. This CDR3 has 13 amino acids. V lost 6 bases to trimming and J lost 2 bases, with 11 bases between them. The germline V gene encodes CDR1 WSHSY and CDR2 SAAADI. The CDR3 DNA reads TGCGCCAGCAGCGCCGGGTCTACCTACGAGCAGTACTTC. The encoded protein is CASSAGSTYEQYF.

The V gene is TRBV7-9, the J gene TRBJ2-1, with a possible D match to TRBD2 (5 bases). Trimming removed 4 bases from V and 0 bases from J, with 13 bases in between. Germline CDR1 SEHNR, CDR2 FQNEAQ (reference sequence). CDR3 length: 16 amino acids. CDR3 DNA sequence: TGTGCCAGCAGCTCTCCGGGGTTGAGCTCCTACAATGAGCAGTTCTTC. Translating it yields CASSSPGLSSYNEQFF.

The gene calls are TRBV7-6 and TRBJ2-1; D remains unclear. CDR1 SGHVS and CDR2 FNYEAQ come from the germline V gene. Trimming shortened V by 5 bases and J by 4 bases, and 18 bases separated the two germline ends. The CDR3 length is 16 residues. CDR3 in amino acids: CASSPIVIPLYNEQFF. The CDR3 coding sequence is TGTGCCAGCAGCCCCATTGTTATTCCCCTTTACAATGAGCAGTTCTTC.

This chain links TRBV2 with TRBJ1-1; D is unclear. The CDR3 has 14 residues. Trimming removed 5 bases from V and 0 bases from J, with 10 bases in between. The germline V gene encodes CDR1 SNHLY and CDR2 FYNNEI. Here the CDR3 reads CASSKDGLNTEAFF. The CDR3 bases are TGTGCCAGCAGTAAGGACGGCTTGAACACTGAAGCTTTCTTT.

The rearrangement links TRBV5-1 to TRBJ2-7, with 8 bases matching TRBD1. The CDR3 totals 14 residues. Trimming cost V 3 bases and J 2 bases; bases outside gene matches: 4. The germline CDR1 and CDR2 sequences are SGHRS and YFSETQ. DNA of the CDR3: TGCGCCAGCAGCTGGACAGGGCCCCCCTACGAGCAGTACTTC. This translates into CASSWTGPPYEQYF.

This chain links TRBV11-2 with TRBJ1-1; D gene unclear. CDR1 SGHAT and CDR2 FQNNGV come from the germline V gene. CDR3 length equals 13 residues. Trimming cost V 0 bases and J 6 bases, with 8 bases left between them. CDR3 DNA sequence: TGTGCCAGCAGCTTAGATCGCTTCGCTGAAGCTTTCTTT. This encodes CASSLDRFAEAFF.

J is TRBJ1-6 and V is TRBV5-5, with D uncertain. V lost 3 bases to trimming and J lost 0 bases, with 7 bases between them. The CDR3 is made up of 15 amino acids. The germline CDR1 and CDR2 sequences are SGHKS and YYEKEE (reference sequence). CDR3 DNA sequence: TGTGCCAGCAGCTCGTTAAGCTCCTATAATTCACCCCTCCACTTT. Translated, it gives CASSSLSSYNSPLHF.

This sequence joins TRBV5-5 and TRBJ2-7; TRBD1 agrees at 10 bases. This CDR3 is 14 amino acids long. With V trimmed by 6 bases and J by 3 bases, 6 bases remained unmatched. The germline CDR1 and CDR2 sequences are SGHKS and YYEKEE (reference sequence). CDR3 bases: TGTGCCAGCACCTCCGGGACAGGGGACTACGAGCAGTACTTC. The encoded protein is CASTSGTGDYEQYF.

The rearrangement uses TRBV7-6 and TRBJ2-7; 12 bases fit TRBD1. CDR3 length: 13 amino acids. CDR1 and CDR2 from the germline V gene are SGHVS and FNYEAQ. V was pared by 5 bases and J by 7 bases, with 3 bases of the junction left unmatched. The CDR3 spells CASSRDRGREQYF. The DNA of the CDR3 is TGTGCCAGCAGCCGGGACAGGGGGCGTGAGCAGTACTTC.

Only one count was recorded for this clone. V and J are TRBV11-3 and TRBJ1-1; D unresolved. CDR1 SGHNT and CDR2 YENEEA come from the germline V gene. The V end was cut by 7 bases, the J end by 1 base, with 10 bases between. The CDR3 extends over 13 amino acids. CDR3 DNA sequence: TGTGCCAGCAAAGAGGGTCCGAACACTGAAGCTTTCTTT. It encodes CASKEGPNTEAFF.

This sequence joins TRBV19 and TRBJ1-1; a possible D gene is TRBD1 (6 bases). The CDR3 consists of 15 residues. Trimming took off 2 bases at V and 0 bases at J, with 10 bases between the two ends. Germline loops: CDR1 LNHDA, CDR2 SQIVND (reference sequence). CDR3 DNA sequence: TGTGCCAGTAGTATAAGGGGGGGCCTGAACACTGAAGCTTTCTTT. Translation gives CASSIRGGLNTEAFF.

DNA of the CDR3: TGTGCCAGTAGTAGAGAACAGGCGGAGACCCAGTACTTC. It encodes CASSREQAETQYF. J is TRBJ2-5 and V is TRBV19, with a tentative D call TRBD1 (5 bases). This CDR3 comprises 13 residues. Germline values: CDR1 LNHDA, CDR2 SQIVND (reference sequence). Trimming took off 4 bases at V and 5 bases at J, with 11 bases between the two ends.

The gene calls are TRBV28 and TRBJ1-2; D is unclear. The V gene's germline CDR1 is MDHEN and CDR2 SYDVKM. Trimming took 3 bases from V and 2 from J, leaving 7 bases between them. The CDR3 has 13 residues. In DNA, the CDR3 is TGTGCCAGCAGTTTTCGAGTGAACTATGGCTACACCTTC. Its protein is CASSFRVNYGYTF.

This chain links TRBV18 with TRBJ2-1; D may be TRBD2 (6 bases). This CDR3 spans 13 amino acids. Germline CDR1 KGHSH, CDR2 LQKENI. V was cut by 8 bases and J by 9 bases, with 17 bases left in between. Here the CDR3 reads CASAREFELEQFF. CDR3 bases: TGTGCCAGCGCACGGGAGTTCGAACTTGAGCAGTTCTTC.

V and J are TRBV7-2 and TRBJ2-2; no reliable D call. V was cut by 3 bases and J by 5 bases, with 13 bases left in between. Per germline, CDR1 SGHTA and CDR2 FQGNSA. The CDR3 sequence is 15 residues long. CDR3 sequence reads: CASSFSPAGTGELFF. For the CDR3, the DNA is TGTGCCAGCAGCTTTTCCCCCGCCGGGACCGGGGAGCTGTTTTTT.

The CDR3 spells CASSASSNTIYF. Written as DNA, the CDR3 is TGTGCCAGCAGCGCGTCCTCAAACACCATATATTTT. The genes are TRBV9 and TRBJ1-3; D ambiguous. Trimming left V 3 bases short and J 6 bases short, with 7 bases between. This CDR3 region has 12 residues. CDR1 SGDLS and CDR2 YYNGEE come from the germline V gene.

The gene calls are TRBV2 and TRBJ2-7; no reliable D call. Per the germline V gene, CDR1 is SNHLY and CDR2 is FYNNEI. V dropped 8 bases and J dropped 0 bases, with 20 bases sitting between them. This CDR3 spans 16 amino acids. This CDR3 reads CASRRQYQSSSYEQYF. The CDR3 DNA is TGTGCCAGCCGTCGGCAGTACCAATCGAGCTCCTACGAGCAGTACTTC.

V and J are TRBV18 and TRBJ1-1, with D uncertain. From germline, CDR1 is KGHSH and CDR2 LQKENI. V lost 1 base to trimming and J lost 1 base, with 16 bases between them. The CDR3 has 17 residues. Here the CDR3 DNA reads TGTGCCAGCTCACCACTTCTTACAGACTGGAGGAACACTGAAGCTTTCTTT. It yields the protein CASSPLLTDWRNTEAFF.

The chain uses TRBV5-1 and TRBJ2-2, with TRBD1 as a possible D gene (6 bases). The CDR3 covers 14 residues. CDR1 and CDR2 from the germline V gene are SGHRS and YFSETQ. V lost 3 bases to trimming and J lost 8 bases, with 14 bases between them. CDR3 nucleotide sequence: TGCGCCAGCAGCTCCGGCCAGGGGCTGGGGGAGCTGTTTTTT. Translated: CASSSGQGLGELFF. Supplemented by reference TRBV5-1 and TRBJ2-2, the full variable domain reads KAGVTQTPRYLIKTRGQQVTLSCSPISGHRSVSWYQQTPGQGLQFLFEYFSETQRNKGNFPGRFSGRQFSNSRSEMNVSTLELGDSALYLCASSSGQGLGELFFGEGSRLTVL.

The CDR3 is CASSPWTSGRAMSVDEQFF. CDR3 DNA sequence: TGTGCCAGCAGTCCGTGGACTAGCGGGAGGGCAATGTCGGTCGATGAGCAGTTCTTC. The gene calls are TRBV6-6 and TRBJ2-1; 15 bases match TRBD2. The V and J ends lost 5 bases and 8 bases, in that order; junction bases with no gene match: 16. CDR3 length: 19 amino acids. CDR1 is MNHNY and CDR2 is SVGAGI in the germline V gene (reference sequence).